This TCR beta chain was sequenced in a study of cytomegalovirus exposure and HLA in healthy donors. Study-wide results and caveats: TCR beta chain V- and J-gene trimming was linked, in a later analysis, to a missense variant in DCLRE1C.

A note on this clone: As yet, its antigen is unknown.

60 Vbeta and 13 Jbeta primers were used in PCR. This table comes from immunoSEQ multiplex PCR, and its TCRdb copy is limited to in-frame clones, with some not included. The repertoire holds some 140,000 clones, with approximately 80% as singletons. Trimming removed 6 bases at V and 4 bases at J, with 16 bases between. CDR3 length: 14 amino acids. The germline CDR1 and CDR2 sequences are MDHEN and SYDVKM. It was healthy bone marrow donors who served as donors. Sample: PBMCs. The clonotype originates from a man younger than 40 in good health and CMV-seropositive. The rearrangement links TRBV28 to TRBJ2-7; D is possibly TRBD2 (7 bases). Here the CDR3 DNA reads TGTGCCAGCAGCTCTGAAAGGGGGGGTTACGAGCAGTACTTC. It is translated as CASSSERGGYEQYF.